This TCR beta chain comes out of a study of T cells in Graves' hyperthyroidism and ophthalmopathy. In this sample, this clonotype turned up many times. Amplification of TCR beta CDR3 regions was performed using RNA transcripts as template. With the HTBI primer set, the TCR CDR3 went through a first round of RT-PCR. Each CDR3 protein is one row after TCRdb ran MiXCR on the multiplex PCR reads. Seen here are 300,000 to 450,000 distinct CDR3 sequences, roughly 13% observed once, and the top ten hold around 21%. V lost 6 bases, J lost 1 base, and 9 bases lay in between. CDR3 length: 13 amino acids. The germline V gene has CDR1 KGHSH and CDR2 LQKENI.

The chain combines TRBV18 with TRBJ1-1, with a possible D match to TRBD1 (5 bases). The TCR originated in a man aged 25-45 years with Graves' hyperthyroidism that later progressed to Graves' ophthalmopathy. Material: blood. The CDR3 loop is CASSGDWNTEAFF. In nucleotides, the CDR3 is TGTGCCAGCTCGGGGGATTGGAACACTGAAGCTTTCTTT.